This T cell receptor beta chain emerged from a study of blood T cells in healthy people across ages. CDR1 and CDR2 from the germline V gene are DFQATT and SNEGSKA (reference sequence). This CDR3 has 13 residues. Study-wide results and caveats: Reliance upon unsorted PBMCs precluded definitive naive versus antigen-experienced comparison.

This clonotype has more than one count but fewer than ten. Its specificity is unknown. Alongside a J-beta primer mix, a sample-barcoded 5' primer served in a second PCR lasting roughly 7 to 11 cycles. Sequencing of every sample gave 3 million or more CDR3-containing paired-end reads. TCRdb used MiXCR to reprocess the 5' RACE reads, holding one entry per CDR3 protein. The table includes approximately 800,000 distinct CDR3 sequences, around a quarter detected once. The same sample was also used in a study of T cells of mothers and their children. That report notes: Three healthy Caucasian mothers, along with their six children, were the donors. Slightly higher overlap, not significant, was seen in related mother-child pairs than in unrelated pairs.

Input material: blood. The rearrangement joins TRBV20-1 to TRBJ2-5, with D perhaps matching TRBD1 (5 bases). The J call is doubtful: the DNA matches TRBJ2-7 better. This sequence originates from a boy younger than 18 in good health. In DNA, the CDR3 is TGCAGTGCTTGTTCAGGGTCTTGCTACGAGCAGTACTTC. Protein: CSACSGSCYEQYF.